The rows below give T cell receptor beta chains drawn from one sample of a study of T cell repertoires in cytomegalovirus infection. TCRdb reanalysed the reads using MiXCR and keeps one entry per CDR3 protein. The table shows just under 300,000 distinct CDR3 sequences, with roughly 9.3% occurring only once. What was sequenced was PBMCs. Source of these receptors: a human donor in good health (CMV status not recorded). Some clones in this sample may be carry-over from other donors' samples. The CDR3 runs from the conserved cysteine through the conserved F or W. D genes are given only for firm matches. Expanded clones are given a class, and other clones once, few, many or no size at all.

clone size	D gene	V gene	J gene	CDR3 protein	CDR3 DNA
many	NA	TRBV7-2	TRBJ2-5	CASSPRLWGETQYF	TGTGCCAGCAGCCCCCGCTTGTGGGGTGAGACCCAGTACTTC
few	NA	TRBV20-1	TRBJ1-1	CSARPAGGVTEAFF	TGCAGTGCTAGACCGGCGGGGGGCGTCACTGAAGCTTTCTTT
few	NA	TRBV7-9	TRBJ2-1	CASSPPATNEQFF	TGTGCCAGCAGTCCCCCGGCGACAAATGAGCAGTTCTTC
many	NA	TRBV7-8	TRBJ1-2	CASSLALRGNYGYTF	TGTGCCAGCAGCTTAGCTTTAAGAGGCAATTATGGCTACACCTTC
many	NA	TRBV7-6	TRBJ1-2	CASSFGINYGYTF	TGTGCCAGCAGCTTCGGGATTAACTATGGCTACACCTTC
many	NA	TRBV19	TRBJ2-3	CASRQLASTDTQYF	TGTGCCAGTAGACAGTTGGCCAGCACAGATACGCAGTATTTT
many	NA	TRBV5-1	TRBJ2-2	CASSYGGVDTGELFF	TGCGCCAGCAGCTACGGAGGTGTGGACACCGGGGAGCTGTTTTTT
many	NA	TRBV11-2	TRBJ2-1	CASSLEASTGEQFF	TGTGCCAGCAGCTTAGAGGCTTCGACGGGGGAGCAGTTCTTC
many	TRBD1	TRBV6-2/TRBV6-3	TRBJ1-1	CASRSAGTGVSEAFF	TGTGCCAGCAGATCGGCCGGGACAGGGGTCTCTGAAGCTTTCTTT
few	NA	TRBV18	TRBJ1-3	CASSPLQETSGNTIYF	TGTGCCAGCTCACCACTACAGGAAACCTCTGGAAACACCATATATTTT
many	NA	TRBV7-2	TRBJ2-3	CASSLPGLGTDTQYF	TGTGCCAGCAGCTTACCAGGGTTGGGAACAGATACGCAGTATTTT
many	NA	TRBV28	TRBJ1-2	CASSLSRVFGYTF	TGTGCCAGCAGTTTAAGCAGGGTTTTTGGCTACACCTTC
few	NA	TRBV7-9	TRBJ2-5	CASSIPGHLEETQYF	TGTGCCAGCAGCATACCGGGTCACCTAGAGGAGACCCAGTACTTC
NA	NA	TRBV6-6	TRBJ1-1	CASIPGVNTEAFF	TGTGCCAGCATTCCAGGGGTTAACACTGAAGCTTTCTTT
once	NA	TRBV12-3/TRBV12-4	TRBJ1-1	CASSQPDRRETEAFF	TGTGCCAGCAGCCAACCCGACAGGCGGGAAACTGAAGCTTTCTTT
NA	NA	TRBV5-1	TRBJ2-1	CASTSPGGKYNEQFF	TGCGCCAGCACCTCCCCGGGGGGCAAATACAATGAGCAGTTCTTC